The rows below give T cell receptor beta chains drawn from one sample of a study of shared clonotypes between healthy human individuals. The repertoire was sequenced with immunoSEQ multiplex PCR; TCRdb's copy has only in-frame clones and lacks some. Of some 1,900,000 clones in the sample, about 95% are singletons; the top ten hold approximately 1.2%. Source material: naive CD8+ T cells sorted from blood. The receptors come from a young man in good health. Both conserved end residues are part of each CDR3. A D gene is named only where the DNA matches it firmly. Expanded clones are given a class, and other clones once, few, many or no size at all.

J gene	CDR3 length	V gene	clone size	D gene	CDR3 protein	CDR3 DNA
TRBJ2-2	13	TRBV7-2	NA	NA	CASTTTGTGELFF	TGTGCCAGCACCACCACAGGGACCGGGGAGCTGTTTTTT
TRBJ2-1	16	TRBV7-6	NA	NA	CASSLGGREPSNEQFF	TGTGCCAGCAGCTTAGGGGGGCGGGAGCCCTCGAATGAGCAGTTCTTC
TRBJ2-3	14	TRBV28	NA	TRBD2	CASYSGGATDTQYF	TGTGCCAGCTATAGCGGGGGGGCCACAGATACGCAGTATTTT
TRBJ1-1	13	TRBV6-4	NA	NA	CASSGEAGTEAFF	TGTGCCAGCAGTGGAGAGGCAGGCACTGAAGCTTTCTTT
TRBJ1-5	15	TRBV15	NA	NA	CATSRNQVMDQPQHF	TGTGCCACCAGCAGGAATCAGGTTATGGACCAGCCCCAGCATTTT
TRBJ2-7	19	TRBV2	NA	TRBD2	CASSEHPPGLAGSSYEQYF	TGTGCCAGCAGTGAACACCCACCGGGACTAGCGGGGAGCTCCTACGAGCAGTACTTC
TRBJ1-5	16	TRBV4-1	NA	NA	CASSLLAGLGNQPQHF	TGCGCCAGCAGCCTTCTGGCAGGCCTGGGCAATCAGCCCCAGCATTTT
TRBJ1-2	14	TRBV5-6	NA	TRBD1	CASSWTGDSYGYTF	TGTGCCAGCAGCTGGACAGGGGATTCCTATGGCTACACCTTC
TRBJ1-1	14	TRBV15	NA	TRBD1	CATSRAQGVGEAFF	TGTGCCACCAGCAGAGCCCAGGGGGTTGGTGAAGCTTTCTTT
TRBJ1-1	15	TRBV27	once	NA	CASSLSMSLNTEAFF	TGTGCCAGCAGTTTATCAATGAGTTTGAACACTGAAGCTTTCTTT
TRBJ2-3	16	TRBV7-9	NA	TRBD2	CASSPREPRSADTQYF	TGTGCCAGCAGCCCGCGGGAGCCCCGGAGCGCAGATACGCAGTATTTT
TRBJ1-2	14	TRBV7-9	NA	TRBD1	CASSLGTGENGYTF	TGTGCCAGCAGCCTTGGGACAGGGGAAAATGGCTACACCTTC
TRBJ2-7	15	TRBV6-1	NA	TRBD2	CASSPLAGGSYEQYF	TGTGCCAGCAGTCCCCTAGCGGGGGGGTCCTACGAGCAGTACTTC
TRBJ2-7	15	TRBV2	NA	NA	CASSPMAENSYEQYF	TGTGCCAGCAGCCCCATGGCAGAAAATTCCTACGAGCAGTACTTC
TRBJ2-7	13	TRBV9	NA	NA	CASSVATGAEQYF	TGTGCCAGCAGCGTAGCAACAGGCGCTGAGCAGTACTTC
TRBJ1-3	16	TRBV4-1	NA	NA	CASSQASGGSGNTIYF	TGCGCCAGCAGCCAAGCGTCCGGGGGCAGTGGAAACACCATATATTTT
TRBJ2-7	14	TRBV6-6	NA	NA	CASSPEPPSYEQYF	TGTGCCAGCAGCCCGGAGCCCCCCTCCTACGAGCAGTACTTC
TRBJ2-1	19	TRBV6-1	NA	TRBD2	CASSDRGLAGGPGYNEQFF	TGTGCCAGCAGTGATCGAGGACTAGCGGGAGGGCCTGGGTACAATGAGCAGTTCTTC
TRBJ1-1	13	TRBV4-3	NA	NA	CASSHQIVTEAFF	TGCGCCAGCAGCCATCAGATTGTAACTGAAGCTTTCTTT
TRBJ1-1	14	TRBV6-1	once	NA	CASSEEEGIAEAFF	TGTGCCAGCAGTGAAGAAGAAGGGATTGCTGAAGCTTTCTTT
TRBJ2-7	14	TRBV15	NA	TRBD1	CATSTGQGVYEQYF	TGTGCCACCAGCACCGGACAGGGGGTCTATGAGCAGTACTTC
TRBJ2-5	12	TRBV6-6	NA	NA	CASSSEEETQYF	TGTGCCAGCAGTTCCGAAGAAGAGACCCAGTACTTC
TRBJ2-1	15	TRBV4-2	NA	TRBD2	CASSQEAGVYNEQFF	TGTGCCAGCAGCCAGGAAGCGGGGGTGTACAATGAGCAGTTCTTC
TRBJ1-1	15	TRBV19	NA	TRBD1	CASTERQGAFTEAFF	TGTGCCAGTACGGAAAGACAGGGGGCTTTCACTGAAGCTTTCTTT
TRBJ1-5	15	TRBV4-1	NA	NA	CASSPSQGTNQPQHF	TGCGCCAGCAGCCCATCCCAGGGGACCAATCAGCCCCAGCATTTT
TRBJ2-7	15	TRBV11-2	NA	NA	CASSLVGDTYYEQYF	TGTGCCAGCAGCTTAGTTGGGGACACCTACTACGAGCAGTACTTC
TRBJ2-7	13	TRBV4-3	NA	NA	CASSQGAQYEQYF	TGCGCCAGCAGCCAAGGGGCTCAGTACGAGCAGTACTTC
TRBJ1-6	13	TRBV7-2	NA	NA	CASSADGRSPLHF	TGTGCCAGCAGCGCCGACGGTCGGTCACCCCTCCACTTT
TRBJ2-4	16	TRBV13	NA	TRBD2	CASSLSLAGGLDIQYF	TGTGCCAGCAGCTTAAGTCTAGCGGGAGGGCTAGACATTCAGTACTTC
TRBJ2-1	15	TRBV6-1	NA	TRBD2	CASSELAGVPNEQFF	TGTGCCAGCAGTGAACTAGCGGGAGTACCGAATGAGCAGTTCTTC
TRBJ2-5	15	TRBV27	NA	NA	CASRSGTTDQETQYF	TGTGCCAGCCGATCCGGGACAACCGACCAAGAGACCCAGTACTTC
TRBJ1-1	13	TRBV19	NA	TRBD1	CASSWGTGNEAFF	TGTGCCAGTAGTTGGGGGACAGGTAATGAAGCTTTCTTT
TRBJ2-7	13	TRBV6-5	few	TRBD1	CASSYDRGYEQYF	TGTGCCAGCAGTTACGACAGGGGATACGAGCAGTACTTC
TRBJ1-6	19	TRBV4-1	NA	TRBD1	CASSPLEGATPFYNSPLHF	TGCGCCAGCAGCCCCCTTGAGGGGGCGACACCCTTCTATAATTCACCCCTCCACTTT
TRBJ2-2	17	TRBV4-1	once	TRBD1	CASSQETGATNTGELFF	TGCGCCAGCAGCCAAGAGACAGGGGCCACGAACACCGGGGAGCTGTTTTTT
TRBJ1-5	15	TRBV4-1	NA	NA	CASSQTAGLNQPQHF	TGCGCCAGCAGCCAGACCGCCGGACTCAATCAGCCCCAGCATTTT
TRBJ2-1	15	TRBV6-1	NA	TRBD2	CASSPGLAGAYEQFF	TGTGCCAGCAGCCCCGGACTAGCGGGAGCATATGAGCAGTTCTTC
TRBJ2-7	15	TRBV19	NA	TRBD2	CASSIESGGSYEQYF	TGTGCCAGTAGTATTGAGAGCGGGGGCTCCTACGAGCAGTACTTC
TRBJ2-1	15	TRBV11-2	NA	NA	CASSLDPTAHNEQFF	TGTGCCAGCAGCTTAGATCCCACCGCCCACAATGAGCAGTTCTTC
TRBJ2-3	16	TRBV5-1	NA	NA	CASSLWRGSQGDTQYF	TGCGCCAGCAGCTTGTGGCGGGGAAGCCAAGGAGATACGCAGTATTTT
TRBJ2-2	19	TRBV13	NA	TRBD2	CASSLGFTSGTSEGGELFF	TGTGCCAGCAGCTTAGGCTTCACTAGCGGGACCTCAGAAGGCGGGGAGCTGTTTTTT
TRBJ2-1	16	TRBV19	NA	TRBD1	CASRDRAYSSYNEQFF	TGTGCCAGCAGGGACAGGGCCTATAGCTCCTACAATGAGCAGTTCTTC
TRBJ2-1	17	TRBV4-1	NA	NA	CASSQEPPASSYNEQFF	TGCGCCAGCAGCCAAGAACCTCCAGCGAGCTCCTACAATGAGCAGTTCTTC
TRBJ2-7	13	TRBV11-3	NA	NA	CASSFSGGYEQYF	TGTGCCAGCAGCTTTTCGGGTGGCTACGAGCAGTACTTC